The rows below give T cell receptor beta chains drawn from one sample of a study of cytomegalovirus exposure and HLA in healthy donors. Sequencing used immunoSEQ multiplex PCR; TCRdb keeps in-frame clones, though not all of them. The sample lists more than 95,000 clones; around 67% were seen once. Sequencing input: PBMCs. These TCRs come from a man in his sixties in good health and CMV-seropositive. The CDR3 runs from the conserved cysteine through the conserved F or W. D genes are given only for firm matches. Size is omitted from some rows. Given values are once, few, many or a class for expanded clones.

v_gene	d_gene	j_gene	abundance	CDR3aa	CDR3nt
TRBV5-6	TRBD1	TRBJ1-1	.	CASSTGAGTEAFF	TGTGCCAGCAGTACAGGGGCCGGCACTGAAGCTTTCTTT
TRBV2	TRBD2	TRBJ2-3	.	CASKGHGLAGGPADTQYF	TGTGCCAGCAAAGGCCACGGACTAGCGGGGGGGCCAGCAGATACGCAGTATTTT
TRBV28	.	TRBJ1-1	.	CASSFPSGVGTEAFF	TGTGCCAGCAGTTTTCCCTCCGGAGTGGGTACTGAAGCTTTCTTT
TRBV28	.	TRBJ2-7	.	CASSTPVGSPYEQYF	TGTGCCAGCAGTACACCCGTCGGGTCCCCCTACGAGCAGTACTTC
TRBV11-1	.	TRBJ2-6	.	CASSLTGKDYVLTF	TGTGCCAGCAGCCTCACCGGGAAGGACTACGTCCTGACTTTC
TRBV30	TRBD1	TRBJ1-6	.	CAWSGGQGNSPLHF	TGTGCCTGGAGTGGCGGACAGGGTAATTCACCCCTCCACTTT
TRBV6-5	.	TRBJ1-5	few	CASSYSSGVGQPQHF	TGTGCCAGCAGTTACTCGTCCGGGGTTGGACAGCCCCAGCATTTT
TRBV6-4	.	TRBJ1-1	.	CVRESYGNTEAFF	TGTGTCCGAGAAAGCTACGGGAACACTGAAGCTTTCTTT
TRBV10-2	.	TRBJ2-1	.	CASSQTGSSYNEQFF	TGCGCCAGCAGCCAAACAGGGAGCTCCTACAATGAGCAGTTCTTC
TRBV7-8	.	TRBJ1-5	.	CASSLSPGVNQPQHF	TGTGCCAGCAGCTTATCCCCAGGGGTAAATCAGCCCCAGCATTTT
TRBV5-4	TRBD1	TRBJ2-5	.	CASSGDRPRETQYF	TGTGCCAGCAGCGGGGACAGGCCCAGAGAGACCCAGTACTTC
TRBV30	TRBD2	TRBJ2-3	once	CAVSLAGLTDTQYF	TGTGCCGTAAGTCTAGCGGGTCTCACAGATACGCAGTATTTT
TRBV6-5	.	TRBJ1-5	.	CASSSGEGGQPQHF	TGTGCCAGCAGTTCCGGCGAGGGCGGTCAGCCCCAGCATTTT
TRBV7-9	TRBD1	TRBJ1-4	.	CSSSFKGTGVSNNEKLFF	TGTTCCAGCAGCTTTAAGGGGACAGGGGTCTCTAATAATGAAAAACTGTTTTTT
TRBV7-2	.	TRBJ2-7	.	CASTTTRGNSYEQYF	TGTGCCAGCACCACCACAAGGGGCAACTCCTACGAGCAGTACTTC
TRBV4-1	TRBD1	TRBJ1-4	once	CAGSELPGQGARGNEKLFF	TGCGCCGGCAGCGAACTACCGGGACAGGGGGCGCGAGGTAATGAAAAACTGTTTTTT
TRBV25-1	.	TRBJ1-6	few	CASSEYGSSYNSPLHF	TGTGCCAGCAGTGAATATGGGAGCTCCTATAATTCACCCCTCCACTTT
TRBV18	TRBD1	TRBJ2-7	.	CASSGAGGSEQYF	TGTGCCAGCTCTGGAGCAGGGGGCTCCGAGCAGTACTTC
TRBV27	.	TRBJ2-2	once	CASRWTSGYGELFF	TGTGCCAGCAGATGGACATCCGGCTACGGGGAGCTGTTTTTT
TRBV5-8	.	TRBJ1-1	.	CASSLVGGSTEAFF	TGTGCCAGCAGCTTGGTTGGGGGGAGCACTGAAGCTTTCTTT
TRBV7-2	.	TRBJ1-5	few	CASTRIRSQPQHF	TGTGCCAGCACCCGAATTCGGTCTCAGCCCCAGCATTTT
TRBV6-1	.	TRBJ2-1	.	CASSEQGFYNEQFF	TGTGCCAGCAGTGAACAGGGTTTCTACAATGAGCAGTTCTTC
TRBV27	.	TRBJ2-2	.	CASSQLPTAGELFF	TGTGCCAGCAGCCAGCTCCCGACAGCCGGGGAGCTGTTTTTT
TRBV5-4	.	TRBJ1-2	once	CASSPGQDYGYTF	TGTGCCAGCAGCCCGGGACAAGACTATGGCTACACCTTC
TRBV7-8	.	TRBJ1-1	.	CASSGSGTTVPTEAFF	TGTGCCAGCAGCGGTAGCGGGACAACGGTCCCCACTGAAGCTTTCTTT
TRBV7-9	.	TRBJ1-1	.	CASSLVAGSGEAFF	TGTGCCAGCAGCTTAGTGGCAGGGTCCGGGGAAGCTTTCTTT
TRBV5-4	.	TRBJ1-1	.	CAFGAYWNTEAFF	TGTGCCTTTGGGGCGTACTGGAACACTGAAGCTTTCTTT
TRBV5-1	.	TRBJ1-1	.	CASSWAPDSSEAFF	TGCGCCAGCAGCTGGGCCCCAGATTCTTCTGAAGCTTTCTTT
TRBV28	.	TRBJ2-1	.	CASSLYARLYNEQFF	TGTGCCAGCAGTTTATATGCGAGATTGTACAATGAGCAGTTCTTC
TRBV19	.	TRBJ1-1	.	CASGGPGHGLNTEAFF	TGTGCCTCGGGGGGGCCAGGTCATGGGCTGAACACTGAAGCTTTCTTT
TRBV18	.	TRBJ2-1	few	CASSPPSAYNEQFF	TGTGCCAGCTCACCACCGTCGGCCTACAATGAGCAGTTCTTC
TRBV14	.	TRBJ1-1	few	CASSQWLGGDTEAFF	TGTGCCAGCAGCCAGTGGTTAGGGGGAGACACTGAAGCTTTCTTT
TRBV5-1	TRBD2	TRBJ2-7	.	CASSFAAGDLYEQYF	TGCGCCAGCAGCTTCGCCGCGGGGGACCTCTACGAGCAGTACTTC
TRBV2	TRBD2	TRBJ2-1	.	CASSEIAGEQFF	TGTGCCAGCAGTGAAATAGCGGGGGAGCAGTTCTTC
TRBV5-1	.	TRBJ1-2	.	CASSFTSANYGYTF	TGCGCCAGCAGCTTCACATCAGCTAACTATGGCTACACCTTC
TRBV2	.	TRBJ1-1	few	CATLRDPGGTEAFF	TGTGCCACACTGAGGGACCCTGGAGGGACTGAAGCTTTCTTT
TRBV2	TRBD1	TRBJ1-1	.	CASSLQGGITEAFF	TGTGCCAGCAGTCTACAGGGGGGGATAACTGAAGCTTTCTTT
TRBV2	.	TRBJ1-2	few	CASTMLNGYTF	TGTGCCAGCACTATGCTTAACGGCTACACCTTC
TRBV30	.	TRBJ1-6	.	CAWSVRGIPNSPLHF	TGTGCCTGGAGTGTGCGGGGGATCCCCAATTCACCCCTCCACTTT
TRBV27	.	TRBJ1-1	few	CASSLTQRVPAFF	TGTGCCAGCAGTTTAACCCAGAGGGTTCCAGCTTTCTTT
TRBV28	TRBD2	TRBJ2-1	.	CASSRQRGVRESFF	TGTGCCAGCAGTCGACAGCGGGGGGTGCGTGAGTCGTTCTTC
TRBV5-1	TRBD2	TRBJ2-2	.	CASSLGGAGELFF	TGCGCCAGCAGCCTGGGGGGGGCCGGGGAGCTGTTTTTT
TRBV7-9	.	TRBJ1-6	few	CSSSLGRESPLHF	TGTTCCAGCAGCTTAGGGCGGGAATCACCCCTCCACTTT
TRBV7-9	.	TRBJ2-7	.	CSSSLGAGPYEQYF	TGTTCCAGCAGCTTAGGAGCAGGGCCATACGAGCAGTACTTC
TRBV5-1	TRBD1	TRBJ2-2	many	CASSLARNRGNTGELFF	TGCGCCAGCAGCTTGGCCAGAAACAGGGGAAACACCGGGGAGCTGTTTTTT
TRBV30	.	TRBJ1-3	.	CAWSVLLSGNTIYF	TGTGCCTGGAGTGTACTGCTCTCTGGAAACACCATATATTTT
TRBV7-9	.	TRBJ2-3	once	CASSQRADTQYF	TGTGCCAGCAGCCAACGGGCAGATACGCAGTATTTT
TRBV5-1	.	TRBJ2-7	few	CASSPEPGNEQYF	TGCGCCAGCAGCCCCGAGCCAGGAAACGAGCAGTACTTC
TRBV9	.	TRBJ2-5	.	CASSTLAIQETQYF	TGTGCCAGCAGCACCCTAGCGATCCAAGAGACCCAGTACTTC
TRBV28	TRBD1	TRBJ1-5	.	CASSDGQGYQPQHF	TGTGCCAGCAGTGACGGACAGGGATATCAGCCCCAGCATTTT
TRBV4-2	.	TRBJ2-7	.	CASSQVGGDYEQYF	TGTGCCAGCAGCCAAGTAGGGGGGGATTACGAGCAGTACTTC
TRBV7-9	.	TRBJ1-6	.	CASSSRQVPSLHF	TGTGCCAGCAGCTCCCGACAGGTACCGTCCCTCCACTTT
TRBV15	.	TRBJ2-4	.	CATSSQGYVGKNIQYF	TGTGCCACCAGCAGTCAGGGCTACGTTGGGAAAAACATTCAGTACTTC
TRBV19	.	TRBJ1-3	once	CATSGVNRGNTIYF	TGTGCCACTTCCGGGGTTAATCGTGGAAACACCATATATTTT
TRBV28	TRBD1	TRBJ1-5	.	CASRSGGGDQPQHF	TGTGCCAGCCGCTCAGGGGGAGGAGATCAGCCCCAGCATTTT